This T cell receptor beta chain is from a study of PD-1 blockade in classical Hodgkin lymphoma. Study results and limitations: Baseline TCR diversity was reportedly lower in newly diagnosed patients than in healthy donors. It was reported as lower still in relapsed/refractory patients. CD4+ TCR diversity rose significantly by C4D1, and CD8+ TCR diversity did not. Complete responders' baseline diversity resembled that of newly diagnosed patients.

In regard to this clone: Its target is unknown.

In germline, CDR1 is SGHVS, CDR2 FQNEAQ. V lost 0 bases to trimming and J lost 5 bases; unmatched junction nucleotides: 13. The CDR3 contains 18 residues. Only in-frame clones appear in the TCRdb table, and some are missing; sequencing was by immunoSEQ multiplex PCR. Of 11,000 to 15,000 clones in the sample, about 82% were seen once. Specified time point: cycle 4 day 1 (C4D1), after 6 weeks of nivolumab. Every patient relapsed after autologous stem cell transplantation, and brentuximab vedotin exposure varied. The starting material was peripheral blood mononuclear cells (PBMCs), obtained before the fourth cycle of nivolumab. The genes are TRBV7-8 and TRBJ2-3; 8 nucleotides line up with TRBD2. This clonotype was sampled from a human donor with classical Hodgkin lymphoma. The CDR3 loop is CASSLAPVYRGGKDTQYF. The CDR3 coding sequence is TGTGCCAGCAGCTTAGCGCCCGTCTATCGGGGGGGTAAAGATACGCAGTATTTT.